The 31 T cell receptor beta chains given below trace back to one sample, sequenced in a study of neurological immune-mediated disorders. TCRdb re-derived calls from the 5' RACE reads in MiXCR, one entry per CDR3 protein. Here the sample spans over 55,000 distinct CDR3 sequences, around a tenth being singletons. Noted time point: longitudinal time-point 2. Sequencing used PBMCs. These receptors came from a man between 25 and 39 years old in good health.

This clonotype was seen many times. At one end the junction does not follow the germline gene, possibly because of a read error. V is TRBV15 and J is TRBJ1-2; no firm D call. The CDR3 extends over 11 amino acids. Germline assignment: CDR1 LNHNV and CDR2 YYDKDF (reference sequence). The CDR3 sequence is CATSRSGRTAF. CDR3 nucleotides: TGTGCCACCAGCAGATCAGGACGAACGGCCTTC.

This clonotype was counted ten times or more. J is TRBJ2-5 and V is TRBV7-2; D is unclear. Between the trimmed V and J ends, which lost 1 base and 2 bases, there was a span of 2 bases. The germline V gene has CDR1 SGHTA and CDR2 FQGNSA. The CDR3 has 12 amino acids. This CDR3 reads CASSLVQETQYF. CDR3 bases: TGTGCCAGCAGCTTAGTTCAAGAGACCCAGTACTTC.

This clonotype came up many times. V is TRBV4-1 and J is TRBJ2-3; 13 positions match TRBD2. CDR1 MGHRA and CDR2 YSYEKL come from the germline V gene. With V trimmed by 0 bases and J by 0 bases, 0 bases remained unmatched. The CDR3 has 17 amino acids. The CDR3 region is CASSQEGLAGSTDTQYF. The CDR3 DNA sequence: TGCGCCAGCAGCCAAGAGGGACTAGCGGGAAGCACAGATACGCAGTATTTT.

Many counts were recorded for this clonotype. The J gene is TRBJ2-7, the V gene TRBV7-8; D gene uncertain. The V end lost 5 bases, the J end lost 0 bases, and 8 bases lay between the germline ends. The CDR3 is made up of 13 amino acids. CDR1 SGHVS and CDR2 FQNEAQ come from the germline V gene. In DNA form, the CDR3 reads TGTGCCAGCAGCAGAAGGAGCTCCTACGAGCAGTACTTC. Residues: CASSRRSSYEQYF.

This clonotype was seen ten or more times. The chain carries TRBV5-1 and TRBJ2-7; 9 nucleotides line up with TRBD1. The CDR3 is 15 amino acids. The J segment lost 2 bases and the V segment lost 3 bases, leaving 6 bases of the junction unmatched. The germline V gene encodes CDR1 SGHRS and CDR2 YFSETQ. CDR3 in DNA: TGCGCCAGCAGCTCAGATGGGACAGGGCCCTACGAGCAGTACTTC. Translation gives CASSSDGTGPYEQYF.

This CDR3 reads CASSKAQASGTTYEQYF. As DNA, the CDR3 is TGTGCCAGCAGCAAAGCGCAGGCTAGCGGGACGACCTACGAGCAGTACTTC. The genes are TRBV21-1 and TRBJ2-7; TRBD2 is the table's D call, not checked against the DNA. TRBV21-1 is a known pseudogene. The CDR3 has 17 residues.

In its sample, this clonotype was seen many times. J is TRBJ1-4 and V is TRBV5-1; D unresolved. CDR3 length: 13 amino acids. Trimming shortened V by 1 base and J by 8 bases, and 9 bases separated the two germline ends. CDR1 and CDR2 (germline): SGHRS, YFSETQ. In DNA, the CDR3 is TGCGCCAGCAGCTTGTACTTTAGGGAAAAACTGTTTTTT. As protein: CASSLYFREKLFF.

This clonotype was seen many times. The chain has TRBV5-1 and TRBJ1-1; D unresolved. Germline V gene data show CDR1 as SGHRS and CDR2 as YFSETQ. The CDR3 has 12 amino acids. V lost 0 bases to trimming and J lost 11 bases, with 11 bases between them. In DNA form, the CDR3 reads TGCGCCAGCAGCTTGGCCGGGGATGACGCTTTCTTT. Protein: CASSLAGDDAFF.

This clonotype was observed at least ten times. DNA of the CDR3: TGCAGCGTTGGCGGACAGTCCGAGCAGTACTTC. Protein: CSVGGQSEQYF. The rearrangement links TRBV29-1 to TRBJ2-7; weak D call: TRBD1 (6 bases). V shed 4 bases and J shed 6 bases, with 10 bases lying between them. Germline V lookup: CDR1 SQVTM, CDR2 ANQGSEA. The CDR3 length is 11 residues.

This clonotype was seen ten or more times. J is TRBJ2-3 and V is TRBV6-5; TRBD2 might be the D (6 bases). The CDR3 runs 15 residues. With 0 bases removed from V and 0 bases from J, the gap between germline ends came to 7 bases. Germline CDR1 and CDR2: MNHEY and SVGAGI. The CDR3 DNA is TGTGCCAGCAGTTACTCGGGACTCAGCACAGATACGCAGTATTTT. Protein: CASSYSGLSTDTQYF.

The chain carries TRBV20-1 and TRBJ1-1, with 7 bases that match TRBD1. The CDR3 extends over 13 amino acids. V dropped 8 bases and J dropped 4; count of bases not matched to a gene: 10. Germline V gene data show CDR1 as DFQATT and CDR2 as SNEGSKA (reference sequence). CDR3 sequence: CSPSTGLGTEAFF. CDR3 bases: TGCAGTCCATCGACAGGGCTCGGCACTGAAGCTTTCTTT.

This clonotype was counted ten times or more. The chain links TRBV5-1 to TRBJ2-7; 8 positions agree with TRBD1. The V segment lost 0 bases and the J segment 4 bases; nucleotides outside the gene matches: 3. CDR1 is SGHRS and CDR2 is YFSETQ in the germline V gene. This CDR3 contains 14 residues. CDR3 DNA: TGCGCCAGCAGCTTGGGGACAGGGATATACGAGCAGTACTTC. Its translation: CASSLGTGIYEQYF.

J is TRBJ2-6 and V is TRBV7-2; D gene unclear. The CDR3 sequence is 18 residues long. Germline CDR1 SGHTA, CDR2 FQGNSA. V was trimmed by 1 base and J by 0 bases, leaving 13 bases between them. The CDR3 here is CASSLVSQAHSGANVLTF. CDR3 DNA: TGTGCCAGCAGCTTAGTTAGCCAGGCCCACTCTGGGGCCAACGTCCTGACTTTC.

This clonotype was found many times. CDR3 residues: CASSLVSAQAYEQYF. The CDR3 DNA is TGTGCCAGCAGCTTAGTTAGCGCCCAAGCCTACGAGCAGTACTTC. The chain carries TRBV7-2 and TRBJ2-7; tentative D call: TRBD2 (5 bases). V lost 1 base to trimming and J lost 2 bases, with 12 bases between them. The CDR3 runs to 15 residues. CDR1 is SGHTA, CDR2 FQGNSA, per germline.

This clonotype was detected ten times or more. The V gene is TRBV28, the J gene TRBJ2-4; no clear D gene. V was trimmed by 3 bases and J by 0 bases, leaving 6 bases between them. This CDR3 is built from 14 residues. The germline CDR1 and CDR2 sequences are MDHEN and SYDVKM. CDR3 nucleotide sequence: TGTGCCAGCAGTTTGACGGCAGCCAAAAACATTCAGTACTTC. This codes for CASSLTAAKNIQYF.

This chain joins TRBV10-3 and TRBJ2-7; D is unresolved. The V gene's germline CDR1 is ENHRY and CDR2 SYGVKD. The CDR3 is made up of 13 amino acids. Trimming took off 2 bases at V and 1 base at J, with 6 bases between the two ends. For the CDR3, the DNA is TGTGCCATCAGTGAGATGTGGTCCTACGAGCAGTACTTC. This gives the protein CAISEMWSYEQYF.

This clonotype was seen many times. CDR3 in DNA: TGTGCCAGCAGCCTCAAGAGGGGACTAGCGGGACGGACTCTGTTTTTT. Its translation is CASSLKRGLAGRTLFF. V usage is TRBV7-2 and J usage is TRBJ2-2; 13 nucleotides align to TRBD2. Per germline, CDR1 SGHTA and CDR2 FQGNSA. Unmatched junction bases numbered 14, after V lost 5 bases and J lost 14 bases. The length of the CDR3 is 16 residues.

This clonotype was observed many times. The V call is TRBV12-3 or TRBV12-4, the J call TRBJ2-3; either TRBD1 or TRBD2 may supply D (5 bases each). V was cut by 3 bases and J by 3 bases, with 7 bases left in between. This CDR3 region has 13 residues. The CDR3, as DNA: TGTGCCAGCAGTTTCGAGGGGACAGATACGCAGTATTTT. This sequence encodes CASSFEGTDTQYF.

Remarks on this clonotype: Since a much larger clone is just one base distant, this may be a read error. The chain carries TRBV12-3 or TRBV12-4 and TRBJ1-1; 7 positions match TRBD1. The length of the CDR3 is 17 residues. Trimming removed 5 bases from V and 0 bases from J; junction bases left unmatched: 12. The chain's CDR3 is CASSPGQWSYMNTEAFF. In nucleotides, the CDR3 is TGTGCCAGCAGTCCGGGACAGTGGAGCTACATGAACACTGAAGCTTTCTTT.

This clonotype was seen many times. The rearrangement links TRBV4-2 to TRBJ2-7, with TRBD2 matching over 9 bases. CDR3 length: 15 residues. V was pared by 0 bases and J by 0 bases, with 0 bases of the junction left unmatched. Germline CDR1 and CDR2: LGHNA and YNFKEQ. The CDR3 reads CASSQEAGGSYEQYF. CDR3 DNA: TGTGCCAGCAGCCAAGAAGCGGGAGGCTCCTACGAGCAGTACTTC.

This clonotype came up a few times. The chain combines TRBV7-8 with TRBJ2-1, with D uncertain. The CDR3 length is 16 residues. The V and J ends lost 2 bases and 10 bases respectively, with 21 bases between them. Germline CDR1 SGHVS, CDR2 FQNEAQ. CDR3 in amino acids: CASSLRIGSPGNEQFF. DNA of the CDR3: TGTGCCAGCAGCTTACGAATAGGTTCCCCAGGCAACGAGCAGTTCTTC.

This clonotype was detected many times. The rearrangement joins TRBV18 to TRBJ1-5; 9 nucleotides align to TRBD1. Per germline, CDR1 KGHSH and CDR2 LQKENI. CDR3 length equals 15 residues. V shed 3 bases and J 7 bases; nucleotides not matched to a gene: 7. The CDR3 sequence is CASSPPGQGLQPQHF. CDR3 in DNA: TGTGCCAGCTCACCTCCGGGACAGGGCCTACAGCCCCAGCATTTT.

This clonotype was detected ten times or more. The genes are TRBV5-1 and TRBJ2-1; weak D call: TRBD2 (6 bases). V gave up 4 bases and J gave up 0 bases, with 11 bases separating them. The CDR3 is 15 residues long. Germline loops: CDR1 SGHRS, CDR2 YFSETQ. For the CDR3, the DNA is TGCGCCAGCAGCCCGGGACTGCACTCCTACAATGAGCAGTTCTTC. Protein sequence: CASSPGLHSYNEQFF.

This clonotype occurred many times. The chain has TRBV2 and TRBJ1-3; perhaps TRBD1 as D (5 bases). This CDR3 contains 16 residues. V was clipped by 8 bases and J by 0 bases, with 17 bases between them. Germline V gene data show CDR1 as SNHLY and CDR2 as FYNNEI. Here the CDR3 DNA reads TGTGCCAGCTCACCCGCGGGGCGGAACTCTGGAAACACCATATATTTT. Its protein product is CASSPAGRNSGNTIYF.

This chain links TRBV14 with TRBJ2-7; D possibly matches TRBD1 or TRBD2 (5 bases each). Deletions cut 4 bases from V and 2 bases from J, with 9 bases between. Germline CDR1 SGHDN, CDR2 FVKESK. This CDR3 region has 13 residues. The CDR3 region is CASSLPGPYEQYV. The CDR3 DNA reads as TGTGCCAGCAGCCTCCCGGGGCCCTACGAGCAGTACGTC.

This clonotype was seen many times. This rearrangement joins TRBV25-1 to TRBJ2-2; D is unresolved. V was shortened by 4 bases and J by 6 bases, with 18 bases between the two germline ends. Germline CDR1 and CDR2: MGHDK and SYGVNS. The CDR3 runs to 16 residues. DNA of the CDR3: TGTGCCAGCAGTGGAACCCAACTACGATCTCCCGGGGAGCTGTTTTTT. It specifies CASSGTQLRSPGELFF.

This clonotype was observed many times. V gene TRBV20-1 combines with J gene TRBJ2-1; 15 bases are shared with TRBD2. Germline CDR1 reads DFQATT; CDR2 reads SNEGSKA (reference sequence). CDR3 length equals 17 residues. J was trimmed by 3 bases and V by 6 bases; bases with no gene match: 9. The CDR3 region is CSANVGLAGGYYNEQFF. The CDR3, as DNA: TGCAGTGCCAATGTGGGACTAGCGGGAGGATACTACAATGAGCAGTTCTTC.

This clonotype occurred many times. The chain employs TRBV6-5 and TRBJ2-7; D possibly corresponds to TRBD1 (6 bases). V gave up 2 bases and J gave up 0 bases, with 14 bases separating them. The CDR3 totals 16 residues. Germline V gene sequence: CDR1 MNHEY, CDR2 SVGAGI. In DNA form, the CDR3 reads TGTGCCAGCAGTTACGGGGGCAGGGGAAGCTCCTACGAGCAGTACTTC. As protein: CASSYGGRGSSYEQYF.

This clonotype was detected many times. The genes are TRBV27 and TRBJ1-2; 10 bases fit TRBD1. The CDR3 contains 15 residues. The V gene end was trimmed by 0 bases and the J gene end by 7 bases; junction bases not matched to a gene: 5. Germline V gives CDR1 MNHEY, CDR2 SMNVEV (reference sequence). CDR3 region: CASSLSAGTGVGYTF. DNA of the CDR3: TGTGCCAGCAGTTTATCAGCCGGGACAGGGGTTGGCTACACCTTC.

This CDR3 is CASSLEVAGEWGDTQYF. The CDR3 DNA follows: TGTGCCAGCAGCTTAGAGGTAGCGGGAGAGTGGGGTGATACGCAGTATTTT. The chain joins TRBV11-2 to TRBJ2-3; 9 positions agree with TRBD2. This CDR3 contains 17 residues. The V and J ends lost 0 bases and 6 bases, in that order; junction bases with no gene match: 10. CDR1 is SGHAT and CDR2 is FQNNGV in the germline V gene.

This clonotype was recorded many times. The V call is TRBV4-1, the J call TRBJ2-2; no reliable D call. Germline V CDR1 and CDR2: MGHRA, YSYEKL. This CDR3 has 15 residues. Between the trimmed V and J ends, which lost 0 bases and 8 bases, there was a span of 13 bases. CDR3 protein: CASSQERLDGGELFF. The CDR3 coding sequence is TGCGCCAGCAGCCAAGAGCGTCTAGACGGGGGGGAGCTGTTTTTT.